This T cell receptor beta chain was sequenced during a study of cytomegalovirus exposure and HLA in healthy donors. As to this clone: Its antigen is unknown.

General study findings and limits: The only immune exposure information that was available was CMV serostatus. The productive fraction for most TCR beta V segments was about 90% or about 30% in an earlier analysis. By HLA locus, TCR association rates varied in a later analysis, with DRB1 showing the most and HLA-C the fewest.

It was with 60 Vbeta and 13 Jbeta primers that the PCR ran. The table came from immunoSEQ multiplex PCR; TCRdb's copy has only in-frame clones and leaves some out. Here the sample spans about 140,000 clones, around 77% being singletons. Sequenced input: PBMCs. The receptor was isolated from a man aged 30-40 years in good health and CMV-seronegative.

Here the CDR3 reads CAARTGQNTGELFF. CDR3 in DNA: TGTGCCGCCCGGACAGGGCAGAACACCGGGGAGCTGTTTTTT. The chain employs TRBV19 and TRBJ2-2, with 8 bases fitting TRBD1. Looked up from germline, CDR1 is LNHDA and CDR2 is SQIVND (reference sequence). After removal of 11 bases from V and 1 base from J, the junction contained 6 bases not matched to a gene. CDR3 length: 14 residues.